Shown below are 27 T cell receptor beta chains from a single sample sequenced in a study of blood T cell repertoires in COVID-19 (TCRdb year 2020). Library method: the immunoSEQ multiplex PCR assay. TCRdb limited this immuneACCESS table to in-frame rearrangements with V and J called. A share of clones is missing; checked studies link under half to unresolved V genes, and the rest is unexplained. The sample profile shows about 140,000 clones; 80% to 85% of them were found once. The top ten clonotypes cover 4% of the sample. The specimen sequenced was peripheral blood. These receptors came from a woman in her fifties or sixties with acute or convalescent COVID-19.

This clone was counted a few times. The CDR3 loop is CASSQDLRRAGELFF. As DNA, the CDR3 is TGTGCCAGCAGCCAAGATCTCAGGCGGGCCGGGGAGCTGTTTTTT. The chain has TRBV14 and TRBJ2-2, with D tentatively TRBD2 (5 bases). CDR1 and CDR2 (germline): SGHDN, FVKESK. Trimming took 0 bases from V and 6 from J, leaving 11 bases between them. This CDR3 is 15 amino acids long.

The chain carries TRBV29-1 and TRBJ1-2, with D maybe TRBD1 (6 bases). V lost 4 bases and J lost 5, with 11 bases in between. The CDR3 is 12 residues long. CDR1 is SQVTM, CDR2 ANQGSEA, per germline. The CDR3 is CSVAGTLYGYTF. CDR3 DNA: TGCAGCGTTGCCGGGACACTATATGGCTACACCTTC.

The chain links TRBV30 to TRBJ1-2, with D maybe TRBD1 (5 bases). The CDR3 is 11 residues long. V was pared by 2 bases and J by 8 bases, with 9 bases between. The germline gives CDR1 GTSNPN, CDR2 SVGIG (reference sequence). CDR3 loop: CAWSFTGGYTF. The CDR3 region has the DNA TGTGCCTGGAGTTTCACAGGCGGCTACACCTTC.

J is TRBJ1-1 and V is TRBV3-1 (or the pseudogene TRBV3-2); tentatively, D is TRBD1 (6 bases). V lost 4 bases and J 2 bases, leaving 14 bases between the germline ends. The germline V gene has CDR1 LGHDT and CDR2 YNNKEL (reference sequence). The CDR3 loop spans 15 amino acids. CDR3 region: CASSRLQGGNTEAFF. CDR3 nucleotides: TGTGCCAGCAGCCGATTACAGGGTGGAAACACTGAAGCTTTCTTT.

The rearrangement joins TRBV3-1 (or the pseudogene TRBV3-2) to TRBJ2-3; 7 bases match TRBD2. The V segment lost 1 base and the J segment 2 bases; nucleotides outside the gene matches: 6. The CDR3 runs 16 residues. Germline V gives CDR1 LGHDT, CDR2 YNNKEL (reference sequence). The CDR3 DNA is TGTGCCAGCAGCCAAGCGCCGGGAGGCTACACAGATACGCAGTATTTT. As protein: CASSQAPGGYTDTQYF.

CDR3 residues: CASSQERQGGQPQHF. CDR3 nucleotide sequence: TGCGCCAGCAGCCAAGAACGGCAGGGTGGACAGCCCCAGCATTTT. The chain employs TRBV4-1 and TRBJ1-5; a possible D gene is TRBD1 (5 bases). The V end lost 0 bases, the J end lost 7 bases, and 13 bases lay between the germline ends. CDR1 is MGHRA, CDR2 YSYEKL, per germline. The CDR3 spans 15 residues.

The chain links TRBV11-3 to TRBJ1-1; D is undetermined. The CDR3 extends over 14 amino acids. The germline V gene encodes CDR1 SGHNT and CDR2 YENEEA. Trimming removed 1 base from V and 6 bases from J, with 12 bases in between. The CDR3 sequence: CASSLGPGYPEAFF. CDR3 nucleotide sequence: TGTGCCAGCAGCTTAGGTCCGGGGTACCCTGAAGCTTTCTTT.

There are a few counts of this clone. The chain links TRBV6-4 to TRBJ1-2, with 7 bases that match TRBD1. The CDR3 covers 14 residues. V was clipped by 3 bases and J by 4 bases; unmatched bases: 5. Germline lookup yields CDR1 MRHNA and CDR2 SNTAGT. The CDR3 bases are TGTGCCAGCAGTGAGACAGGGTCGACCTATGGCTACACCTTC. Translating it yields CASSETGSTYGYTF.

This chain links TRBV11-2 with TRBJ2-7, with unresolved D. The ends were cut back, 0 bases at V and 6 bases at J, with 3 bases in the middle. CDR3 length: 11 residues. The germline V gene has CDR1 SGHAT and CDR2 FQNNGV. For the CDR3, the DNA is TGTGCCAGCAGCTTAGAAGCCGAGCAGTACTTC. Translation: CASSLEAEQYF.

Only one count was recorded for this clone. This chain uses TRBV19 with TRBJ1-2; D not certain. CDR3 length: 14 residues. From germline, CDR1 is LNHDA and CDR2 SQIVND (reference sequence). Trimming pared 3 bases from V and 8 bases from J, leaving 16 bases between. The CDR3 DNA reads TGTGCCAGTAGTATTGGAGCGGGGAGTGGCGGCTACACCTTC. This gives the protein CASSIGAGSGGYTF.

The chain combines TRBV19 with TRBJ2-1, with 9 nucleotides matching TRBD2. The germline V gene encodes CDR1 LNHDA and CDR2 SQIVND (reference sequence). The V gene end was trimmed by 4 bases and the J gene end by 9 bases; junction bases not matched to a gene: 4. CDR3 length: 13 amino acids. CDR3 sequence reads: CASSKAGGAEQFF. The CDR3 DNA reads as TGTGCCAGTAGTAAGGCGGGAGGGGCTGAGCAGTTCTTC.

The chain uses TRBV28 and TRBJ2-1; the D is unclear. Deletions cut 5 bases from V and 9 bases from J, with 11 bases between. The V gene's germline CDR1 is MDHEN and CDR2 SYDVKM. There are 12 residues in the CDR3. CDR3 loop: CASSPLVGEQFF. The CDR3, as DNA: TGTGCCAGCAGTCCTCTAGTGGGTGAGCAGTTCTTC.

The rearrangement joins TRBV5-5 to TRBJ1-1, with D unresolved. Per the germline V gene, CDR1 is SGHKS and CDR2 is YYEKEE (reference sequence). CDR3 size: 14 residues. The germline V and J ends were trimmed by 4 bases and 1 base, with 11 bases remaining between them. CDR3: CASSLPGGNTEAFF. CDR3 DNA: TGTGCCAGCAGCCTCCCAGGTGGGAACACTGAAGCTTTCTTT.

V gene TRBV11-2 combines with J gene TRBJ2-5; 8 bases line up with TRBD1. The CDR3 is 15 residues long. Germline lookup yields CDR1 SGHAT and CDR2 FQNNGV. The junction had 7 bases not matched to a gene; V was cut back by 3 bases and J by 4 bases. CDR3 sequence (DNA): TGTGCCAGCAGCTTCCCCGGGACAGGTCTAGAGACCCAGTACTTC. Translated, it gives CASSFPGTGLETQYF.

This chain joins TRBV27 and TRBJ2-3; D perhaps matches TRBD2 (6 bases). Trimming pared 0 bases from V and 0 bases from J, leaving 13 bases between. In germline, CDR1 is MNHEY, CDR2 SMNVEV (reference sequence). The CDR3 is made up of 17 amino acids. CDR3 sequence (DNA): TGTGCCAGCAGTTTATCGACGGGAGTTTTAAGCACAGATACGCAGTATTTT. Protein product: CASSLSTGVLSTDTQYF.

The V and J genes are TRBV25-1 and TRBJ1-2; no reliable D call. Germline lookup yields CDR1 MGHDK and CDR2 SYGVNS. V lost 7 bases, J lost 8 bases, and 17 bases lay in between. CDR3 length: 13 amino acids. The CDR3 nucleotides read TGTGCCAGCAACCAGGTGTCGGGAGGGGGCTACACCTTC. Translating it yields CASNQVSGGGYTF.

The chain joins TRBV29-1 to TRBJ2-2; the D gene is possibly TRBD2 (7 bases). The germline gives CDR1 SQVTM, CDR2 ANQGSEA. Trimming took off 6 bases at V and 9 bases at J, with 23 bases between the two ends. The CDR3 loop spans 15 amino acids. CDR3 sequence (DNA): TGCAGCGTCCAAAGGGGGGGGTCGGGCCCGAGGGAGCTGTTTTTT. It encodes CSVQRGGSGPRELFF.

The chain employs TRBV4-1 and TRBJ2-3; 8 bases align to TRBD1. With V trimmed by 11 bases and J by 4 bases, 8 bases remained unmatched. CDR3 length equals 13 residues. In germline, CDR1 is MGHRA, CDR2 YSYEKL. In nucleotides, the CDR3 is TGCGCCCCCCCGAGGACAGGGCCAGATACGCAGTATTTT. This codes for CAPPRTGPDTQYF.

The CDR3 nucleotides are TGTGCCAGCAGCTTAGAGGGAGCTGGGGCCAACGTCCTGACTTTC. Amino acids: CASSLEGAGANVLTF. V and J are TRBV7-9 and TRBJ2-6; a weak D match, TRBD2 (5 bases). Germline CDR1 SEHNR, CDR2 FQNEAQ (reference sequence). V gave up 1 base and J gave up 2 bases, with 6 bases separating them. This CDR3 has 15 amino acids.

V is TRBV9 and J is TRBJ2-1; the match to TRBD2 covers 7 bases. V lost 3 bases, J lost 4 bases, and 1 base stayed unmatched. The CDR3 length is 13 residues. Germline V CDR1 and CDR2: SGDLS, YYNGEE. The CDR3 loop is CASSGRGYNEQFF. The CDR3, as DNA: TGTGCCAGCAGCGGGCGGGGGTACAATGAGCAGTTCTTC.

This sequence joins TRBV28 and TRBJ1-2; D gene uncertain. The ends were cut back, 2 bases at V and 6 bases at J, with 16 bases in the middle. Germline values: CDR1 MDHEN, CDR2 SYDVKM. The CDR3 totals 15 residues. DNA for the CDR3: TGTGCCAGCAGTTTAGCGCGGGCGAGCCAAAATGGCTACACCTTC. It is translated as CASSLARASQNGYTF.

The rearrangement joins TRBV28 to TRBJ2-5, with 7 bases that match TRBD2. Per germline, CDR1 MDHEN and CDR2 SYDVKM. CDR3 size: 15 residues. V was clipped by 3 bases and J by 5 bases; unmatched bases: 9. CDR3 protein: CASSLGGVVRETQYF. The DNA for the CDR3 is TGTGCCAGCAGTTTGGGGGGGGTAGTACGGGAGACCCAGTACTTC.

A single count supports this clone. The rearrangement uses TRBV19 and TRBJ1-1; D remains ambiguous. Germline V gives CDR1 LNHDA, CDR2 SQIVND (reference sequence). V was trimmed by 2 bases and J by 5 bases, leaving 12 bases between them. CDR3 size: 14 residues. CDR3 amino acids: CASSISNRRTEAFF. CDR3 nucleotides: TGTGCCAGTAGTATAAGTAACAGAAGAACTGAAGCTTTCTTT. Combining the CDR3 with reference TRBV19 and TRBJ1-1 gives the whole variable domain DGGITQSPKYLFRKEGQNVTLSCEQNLNHDAMYWYRQDPGQGLRLIYYSQIVNDFQKGDIAEGYSVSREKKESFPLTVTSAQKNPTAFYLCASSISNRRTEAFFGQGTRLTVV.

The chain carries TRBV28 and TRBJ1-6; possibly TRBD1 for D (5 bases). Trimming cost V 3 bases and J 10 bases, with 16 bases left between them. CDR1 and CDR2 from the germline V gene are MDHEN and SYDVKM. This CDR3 is 15 amino acids long. In DNA, the CDR3 is TGTGCCAGCAGTTTTTCTTTGACAGTCGAATCACCCCTCCACTTT. Translating gives CASSFSLTVESPLHF. Using reference TRBV28 and TRBJ1-6 for the parts outside the CDR3, the full variable domain is DVKVTQSSRYLVKRTGEKVFLECVQDMDHENMFWYRQDPGLGLRLIYFSYDVKMKEKGDIPEGYSVSREKKERFSLILESASTNQTSMYLCASSFSLTVESPLHFGNGTRLTVT.

The chain employs TRBV16 and TRBJ2-7; D is perhaps TRBD1 (5 bases). The germline V gene has CDR1 KGHSY and CDR2 FQNENV. The CDR3 contains 13 residues. V lost 3 bases to trimming and J lost 5 bases, with 11 bases between them. The CDR3 DNA is TGTGCCAGCAGCCAGTCCCCAGGGAACGAGCAGTACTTC. It is translated as CASSQSPGNEQYF.

The rearrangement uses TRBV11-2 and TRBJ1-3, with TRBD1 as a possible D gene (6 bases). The CDR3 sequence is 16 residues long. The V gene's germline CDR1 is SGHAT and CDR2 FQNNGV. The V end was cut by 4 bases, the J end by 5 bases, with 18 bases between. As DNA, the CDR3 is TGTGCCAGCAGCTCCTGGGACACAAAGAGACGAAACACCATATATTTT. Protein sequence: CASSSWDTKRRNTIYF.

The chain couples TRBV15 to TRBJ2-5; weak D call: TRBD2 (6 bases). In germline, CDR1 is LNHNV, CDR2 YYDKDF (reference sequence). V was shortened by 10 bases and J by 4 bases, with 16 bases between the two germline ends. This CDR3 contains 13 residues. The CDR3 reads CAIGPGVRETQYF. The CDR3 DNA follows: TGTGCCATCGGACCGGGAGTACGAGAGACCCAGTACTTC.